Listed below are T cell receptor beta chains from one sample, sequenced in a study of vaccination and CD4 T cells after COVID-19. Their antigens are not known. Using its own MiXCR run on the PCR reads, TCRdb lists one record per CDR3 protein. This table holds 20,000 to 25,000 distinct CDR3 sequences, about 45% found once. The material sequenced was CD4+ T cells from blood, cultured in vitro. The receptors were sampled from a human donor who had recovered from COVID-19. CDR3s include the opening cysteine and the closing phenylalanine or tryptophan. D genes are given only for firm matches. Clone size is stated in some rows and not others, as once, few, many or a class when expanded.

cdr3_aa	cdr3_nt	d_call	clone_size	v_call	j_call
CASSQTRLAETDEQFF	TGCGCCAGCAGTCAGACGAGACTAGCGGAAACAGATGAGCAGTTCTTC	TRBD2	few	TRBV5-1	TRBJ2-1
CASSSTFYGYTF	TGTGCCAGCAGCTCCACATTCTATGGCTACACCTTC	-	-	TRBV7-9	TRBJ1-2
CASMRVAGVTDTQYF	TGTGCCAGCATGAGGGTGGCAGGGGTCACAGATACGCAGTATTTT	-	-	TRBV2	TRBJ2-3
CSVQYRVNQPQHF	TGCAGCGTTCAATATAGGGTGAATCAGCCCCAGCATTTT	-	-	TRBV29-1	TRBJ1-5
CASSPGWANYGYTF	TGTGCCAGCAGTCCAGGGTGGGCTAACTATGGCTACACCTTC	-	-	TRBV27	TRBJ1-2
CASSPRDGGLLYNSPLHF	TGTGCCAGCTCACCTCGGGATGGAGGGCTACTTTATAATTCACCCCTCCACTTT	-	few	TRBV18	TRBJ1-6
CATSRGSGWDEQFF	TGTGCCACCAGCAGAGGCTCAGGCTGGGATGAGCAGTTCTTC	-	few	TRBV15	TRBJ2-1
CSASKRGSHYNEQFF	TGCAGTGCTAGCAAACGGGGGAGCCATTACAATGAGCAGTTCTTC	-	-	TRBV20-1	TRBJ2-1
CSARSTAYSGNTIYF	TGCAGTGCTAGGTCGACAGCCTACTCTGGAAACACCATATATTTT	-	-	TRBV20-1	TRBJ1-3
CASSESGGQEPQHF	TGCGCCAGCAGTGAGTCTGGTGGACAGGAGCCCCAGCATTTT	TRBD1	few	TRBV10-1	TRBJ1-5
CASSQPTQRPNYGYTF	TGCGCCAGCAGCCAACCTACACAGAGACCAAACTATGGCTACACCTTC	-	-	TRBV4-1	TRBJ1-2
CASSLGWTGGLGTGELFF	TGTGCCAGCAGCTTAGGATGGACTGGAGGGCTGGGCACCGGGGAGCTGTTTTTT	-	few	TRBV7-2	TRBJ2-2
CASSFGPTHMNTEAFF	TGTGCCAGCAGCTTCGGGCCCACGCACATGAACACTGAAGCTTTCTTT	-	-	TRBV5-4	TRBJ1-1
CASTKARGPAYGYTF	TGTGCCAGCACCAAAGCACGGGGTCCTGCTTATGGCTACACCTTC	-	-	TRBV28	TRBJ1-2
CASSSIDRKITDTQYF	TGTGCCAGTAGTTCGATCGACAGGAAGATCACAGATACGCAGTATTTT	-	few	TRBV19	TRBJ2-3
CASSSNEDQPQHF	TGTGCCAGCAGTTCCAACGAGGATCAGCCCCAGCATTTT	-	few	TRBV11-2	TRBJ1-5
CASSDRNQPQHF	TGTGCCAGCTCCGACAGGAATCAGCCCCAGCATTTT	-	few	TRBV18	TRBJ1-5
CASSVWGGTQYF	TGTGCCAGCAGTGTATGGGGGGGGACCCAGTACTTC	TRBD2	-	TRBV12-3/TRBV12-4	TRBJ2-5
CASRRLAGGQETQYF	TGTGCCAGCAGGCGACTAGCGGGGGGACAAGAGACCCAGTACTTC	TRBD2	few	TRBV27	TRBJ2-5
CSVASGFNQPQHF	TGCAGCGTTGCATCAGGGTTTAATCAGCCCCAGCATTTT	-	few	TRBV29-1	TRBJ1-5
CASSFPGTSGGGETQYF	TGTGCCAGCAGCTTCCCCGGGACTAGCGGGGGCGGGGAGACCCAGTACTTC	TRBD2	-	TRBV5-4	TRBJ2-5
CSARDPAGHNQPQHF	TGCAGTGCTAGAGATCCGGCGGGGCACAATCAGCCCCAGCATTTT	-	few	TRBV20-1	TRBJ1-5
CASSQRGQGLYNEQFF	TGTGCCAGCAGCCAAAGGGGACAGGGGTTGTACAATGAGCAGTTCTTC	TRBD1	-	TRBV3-1	TRBJ2-1
CASSLWSGAADRTNTEAFF	TGTGCCAGCAGCTTATGGTCAGGTGCGGCGGACAGGACGAACACTGAAGCTTTCTTT	TRBD1	-	TRBV7-2	TRBJ1-1
CASSFSAQETQYF	TGTGCTAGCAGTTTTTCGGCTCAAGAGACCCAGTACTTC	-	few	TRBV28	TRBJ2-5
CASSSFGNTIYF	TGTGCCAGTAGTTCGTTTGGAAACACCATATATTTT	-	-	TRBV19	TRBJ1-3
CASRRPSGNTIYF	TGTGCCAGCAGAAGACCCTCTGGAAACACCATATATTTT	-	-	TRBV6-2/TRBV6-3	TRBJ1-3
CSARRDRGNTIYF	TGCAGTGCTCGCCGGGACAGGGGAAACACCATATATTTT	TRBD1	few	TRBV20-1	TRBJ1-3
CASSDRWSSYEQYF	TGTGCCAGCAGCGACAGGTGGAGCTCCTACGAGCAGTACTTC	-	few	TRBV6-1	TRBJ2-7
CASSIPTGGAYTIYF	TGTGCCAGCAGCATACCGACAGGGGGCGCATACACCATATATTTT	TRBD1	-	TRBV7-9	TRBJ1-3
CAIRPGTDNTEAFF	TGTGCCATCAGACCCGGGACGGACAACACTGAAGCTTTCTTT	-	-	TRBV10-3	TRBJ1-1
CASSAGRLSYNEQFF	TGTGCCAGCAGCGCCGGGCGCCTCTCCTACAATGAGCAGTTCTTC	-	few	TRBV7-2	TRBJ2-1
CASSFRDTEAFF	TGTGCCAGCAGTTTTCGGGACACTGAAGCTTTCTTT	-	-	TRBV28	TRBJ1-1
CASSAQQGDEAFF	TGTGCCAGCAGCGCGCAACAGGGGGATGAAGCTTTCTTT	TRBD1	-	TRBV7-4	TRBJ1-1
CASSQGNEPPLHF	TGCGCCAGCAGCCAAGGGAACGAGCCACCCCTCCACTTT	-	-	TRBV4-1	TRBJ1-6
CASSHRREVGANEKLFF	TGTGCCAGCAGCCACCGAAGGGAGGTCGGGGCTAATGAAAAACTGTTTTTT	-	few	TRBV7-2	TRBJ1-4
CASRLQPGGYGGETQYF	TGTGCCAGCAGACTACAGCCAGGGGGCTACGGGGGAGAGACCCAGTACTTC	TRBD1	-	TRBV6-1	TRBJ2-5
CASSTTGRYNSPLHF	TGTGCCAGCAGCACCACCGGACGGTATAATTCACCCCTCCACTTT	-	-	TRBV12-3/TRBV12-4	TRBJ1-6
CASSLPPNEKLFF	TGCGCCAGCAGCTTGCCCCCTAATGAAAAACTGTTTTTT	-	-	TRBV5-1	TRBJ1-4
CASSLAGTGGKETQYF	TGTGCCAGCAGCTTAGCCGGGACAGGGGGGAAAGAGACCCAGTACTTC	TRBD1	-	TRBV7-6	TRBJ2-5
CASVPLRDTTSYNEQFF	TGTGCCAGCGTTCCTCTACGGGACACTACTTCCTACAATGAGCAGTTCTTC	-	-	TRBV28	TRBJ2-1
CASSRGRGPYEQYF	TGTGCCAGCAGCAGGGGGAGGGGGCCCTACGAGCAGTACTTC	-	few	TRBV25-1	TRBJ2-7
CSARDPRLAESTDTQYF	TGCAGTGCTAGAGATCCCCGACTAGCGGAAAGCACAGATACGCAGTATTTT	TRBD2	few	TRBV20-1	TRBJ2-3